Below, 28 T cell receptor beta chains from the same sample are listed, as sequenced in a study of T cell repertoires in cytomegalovirus infection. TCRdb used MiXCR to reprocess the reads, holding one entry per CDR3 protein. The sample consists of under 800,000 distinct CDR3 sequences, approximately 24% of them appearing once. The source material was CD8+ T cells from PBMCs. Receptor source: a human donor in good health (CMV status not recorded). Some clones in this sample may be carry-over from other donors' samples.

The chain recombines TRBV20-1 with TRBJ2-3; weak D call: TRBD1 (5 bases). The CDR3 is 12 residues long. The germline V gene encodes CDR1 DFQATT and CDR2 SNEGSKA (reference sequence). Trimming took 6 bases from V and 7 from J, leaving 14 bases between them. In DNA, the CDR3 is TGCAGTGCCCAGGGTTTCACGAATACGCAGTATTTT. As protein: CSAQGFTNTQYF.

The table lists this clonotype with a few counts. The chain recombines TRBV19 with TRBJ2-5; D may match TRBD1 or TRBD2 (5 bases each). CDR3 length equals 12 residues. CDR1 LNHDA and CDR2 SQIVND come from the germline V gene (reference sequence). Trimming pared 10 bases from V and 1 base from J, leaving 10 bases between. The CDR3 DNA reads as TGTGCCACCGGGACGGGCCAAGAGACCCAGTACTTC. Protein sequence: CATGTGQETQYF.

This clonotype has more than one count but fewer than ten. A read error may explain this, as a much larger clone is one base away. The chain joins TRBV28 to TRBJ2-3; D not resolved. The CDR3 contains 14 residues. V gave up 2 bases and J gave up 0 bases, with 6 bases separating them. CDR1 is MDHEN, CDR2 SYDVKM, per germline. CDR3 loop: CASSLEESTDTQYF. In nucleotides, the CDR3 is TGTGCCAGCAGTTTAGAAGAGAGCACAGATACGCAGTATTTT.

There are a few counts of this clonotype. This chain uses TRBV7-9 with TRBJ1-1; no definite D call. CDR3 length: 14 residues. V lost 5 bases and J lost 4, with 14 bases in between. Germline V lookup: CDR1 SEHNR, CDR2 FQNEAQ (reference sequence). CDR3 residues: CASSPDPGITEAFF. Here the CDR3 DNA reads TGTGCCAGCAGCCCGGATCCCGGGATCACTGAAGCTTTCTTT.

The chain is built from TRBV5-5 and TRBJ1-1; 10 nucleotides match TRBD1. The CDR3 totals 17 residues. With 3 bases clipped from V and 2 bases from J, the junction kept 10 bases outside the gene matches. The V gene's germline CDR1 is SGHKS and CDR2 YYEKEE (reference sequence). CDR3 sequence reads: CASSSRVRDRGNTEAFF. Here the CDR3 DNA reads TGTGCCAGCAGCTCACGAGTCCGGGACAGGGGCAACACTGAAGCTTTCTTT.

Here the CDR3 DNA reads TGTGCCAGCAGTTTCCTCACTGACCAAGAGACCCAGTACTTC. Translated: CASSFLTDQETQYF. The chain uses TRBV28 and TRBJ2-5; D unresolved. This CDR3 region has 14 residues. From germline, CDR1 is MDHEN and CDR2 SYDVKM. V was trimmed by 3 bases and J by 0 bases, leaving 8 bases between them.

Concerning this clonotype itself: With a much larger clone just one base away, this may be a read error. This chain uses TRBV7-4 with TRBJ1-5, with D possibly matching TRBD1 (6 bases). Germline V gene lookup returns CDR1 SGHVT and CDR2 SQSDAQ. The length of the CDR3 is 19 residues. CDR3: CVSSLGGKGGMDSNQPQHF. CDR3 DNA: TGTGTCAGCAGCTTAGGGGGAAAGGGGGGGATGGATAGCAATCAGCCCCAGCATTTT.

The rearrangement joins TRBV2 to TRBJ2-7; unclear D gene. The V gene lost 8 bases and the J gene lost 0 bases, with 2 bases spanning the gap. The germline V gene encodes CDR1 SNHLY and CDR2 FYNNEI. There are 10 residues in the CDR3. CDR3 coding DNA: TGTGCCAGCGCCTCCTACGAGCAGTACTTC. This codes for CASASYEQYF.

This chain links TRBV20-1 with TRBJ1-2, with D perhaps matching TRBD1 (6 bases). Germline CDR1 DFQATT, CDR2 SNEGSKA (reference sequence). V lost 2 bases and J lost 1, with 23 bases in between. This CDR3 is built from 18 residues. As DNA, the CDR3 is TGCAGTGCTAGAATCGGTGCACAAAGGAGGGGGGTTAACTATGGCTACACCTTC. Protein sequence: CSARIGAQRRGVNYGYTF.

The chain uses TRBV7-2 and TRBJ1-1; D is unresolved. CDR3 length: 12 residues. Germline CDR1 is SGHTA and CDR2 is FQGNSA. The V end was cut by 5 bases, the J end by 8 bases, with 12 bases between. CDR3 sequence (DNA): TGTGCCAGCAGCGTTAGAGGGAGGGAAGCTTTCTTT. Residues: CASSVRGREAFF.

This clonotype has ten or more counts. DNA of the CDR3: TGTGCCAGCAGCCGGGGGGACAGCCTAAATGAAAAACTGTTTTTT. Translation: CASSRGDSLNEKLFF. The rearrangement joins TRBV7-6 to TRBJ1-4; 7 nucleotides line up with TRBD1. CDR1 is SGHVS and CDR2 is FNYEAQ in the germline V gene. Trimming cost V 5 bases and J 5 bases; bases outside gene matches: 8. The CDR3 loop spans 15 amino acids.

This clonotype was counted at least ten times. DNA for the CDR3: TGTGCCAGCAGCTTAGCGGGGGGCCGCTACGAGCAGTACTTC. This codes for CASSLAGGRYEQYF. The J gene is TRBJ2-7, the V gene TRBV7-8; either TRBD1 or TRBD2 may fit D (6 bases each). Germline CDR1 reads SGHVS; CDR2 reads FQNEAQ. The V gene lost 0 bases and the J gene lost 3 bases, with 9 bases spanning the gap. There are 14 residues in the CDR3.

The rearrangement links TRBV7-9 to TRBJ2-4, with unresolved D. This CDR3 contains 16 residues. V lost 1 base and J lost 1, with 11 bases in between. CDR1 SEHNR and CDR2 FQNEAQ come from the germline V gene (reference sequence). The CDR3 spells CASSLGSGWAKNIQYF. CDR3 sequence (DNA): TGTGCCAGCAGCTTAGGTTCTGGGTGGGCCAAAAACATTCAGTACTTC.

The chain joins TRBV27 to TRBJ2-7, with D hard to call. The V gene lost 3 bases and the J gene lost 6 bases, with 12 bases spanning the gap. Germline V gene lookup returns CDR1 MNHEY and CDR2 SMNVEV (reference sequence). This CDR3 comprises 13 residues. CDR3 in amino acids: CASSFKAEGEQYF. Written as DNA, the CDR3 is TGTGCCAGCAGTTTCAAAGCTGAAGGCGAGCAGTACTTC.

V is TRBV5-5 and J is TRBJ2-1; D is undetermined. With 2 bases removed from V and 7 bases from J, the gap between germline ends came to 10 bases. Germline V CDR1 and CDR2: SGHKS, YYEKEE (reference sequence). The CDR3 has 13 amino acids. CDR3 region: CASSFTPRNEQFF. CDR3 in DNA: TGTGCCAGCAGCTTTACACCTAGGAATGAGCAGTTCTTC.

This clonotype was picked up many times. The chain carries TRBV7-3 and TRBJ2-5, with D possibly matching TRBD2 (7 bases). V shed 5 bases and J shed 5 bases, with 18 bases lying between them. From germline, CDR1 is SGHTA and CDR2 FQGTGA. The CDR3 runs 15 residues. CDR3 DNA: TGTGCCAGCAGCAGTCATGCGGGGGCGGTGGAGACCCAGTACTTC. It translates to CASSSHAGAVETQYF.

The V call is TRBV5-1, the J call TRBJ1-1; TRBD1 matches at 8 bases. The trim removed 4 bases at V and 7 bases at J, leaving 3 bases unmatched. This CDR3 region has 12 residues. From germline, CDR1 is SGHRS and CDR2 YFSETQ. The CDR3 coding sequence is TGCGCCAGCAGCGACGGACAGGGTGAAGCTTTCTTT. It yields the protein CASSDGQGEAFF. The full variable domain, its missing parts supplied by reference TRBV5-1 and TRBJ1-1, is KAGVTQTPRYLIKTRGQQVTLSCSPISGHRSVSWYQQTPGQGLQFLFEYFSETQRNKGNFPGRFSGRQFSNSRSEMNVSTLELGDSALYLCASSDGQGEAFFGQGTRLTVV.

The chain couples TRBV4-2 to TRBJ2-1; 9 positions agree with TRBD2. V shed 0 bases and J 6 bases; nucleotides not matched to a gene: 9. The germline CDR1 and CDR2 sequences are LGHNA and YNFKEQ. This CDR3 region has 17 residues. The CDR3 here is CASSQDSRAGGFNEQFF. In DNA, the CDR3 is TGTGCCAGCAGCCAAGATTCACGAGCGGGGGGTTTCAATGAGCAGTTCTTC.

This clonotype was detected a few times. The V gene is TRBV19, the J gene TRBJ2-6, with D possibly TRBD1 on 5 matching bases. Trimming pared 7 bases from V and 2 bases from J, leaving 6 bases between. CDR1 is LNHDA, CDR2 SQIVND, per germline (reference sequence). The CDR3 consists of 13 residues. DNA for the CDR3: TGTGCCAGTACAGGGACTGGGGCCAACGTCCTGACTTTC. It translates to CASTGTGANVLTF.

To note about this clonotype: A much larger clonotype is one base distant, so this may be a read error. This chain uses TRBV4-1 with TRBJ1-2, with TRBD1 matching over 7 bases. The CDR3 extends over 17 amino acids. Germline assignment: CDR1 MGHRA and CDR2 YSYEKL. The CDR3 loop is CAGSQGFTGATPYGYTF. For the CDR3, the DNA is TGCGCCGGCAGCCAAGGATTTACAGGGGCAACACCCTATGGCTACACCTTC.

CDR3 loop: CASSDYRGDYGYTF. The CDR3 DNA sequence: TGTGCCAGCAGTGATTACAGGGGGGACTATGGCTACACCTTC. This chain uses TRBV25-1 with TRBJ1-2; TRBD1 aligns across 8 bases. Germline V lookup: CDR1 MGHDK, CDR2 SYGVNS. The CDR3 is 14 residues long. V shed 3 bases and J 3 bases; nucleotides not matched to a gene: 3.

A note on this clonotype: An end of the junction does not agree with germline; a read error may underlie this. The J gene is TRBJ2-2, the V gene TRBV12-3 or TRBV12-4; D might be TRBD1 (7 bases). This CDR3 is built from 16 residues. CDR3 in DNA: TGTGCCAGCAGGTTAGGGGGGACAGTTATCGCCGGGGAGCTGTTTTTT. This encodes CASRLGGTVIAGELFF.

This clonotype occurred a few times. CDR3 protein: CASKTGTIPGGTQYF. In DNA, the CDR3 is TGTGCCAGCAAAACAGGGACAATCCCTGGTGGGACGCAGTATTTT. This chain uses TRBV28 with TRBJ2-3; D might be TRBD1 (6 bases). This CDR3 region has 15 residues. The germline gives CDR1 MDHEN, CDR2 SYDVKM. V shed 7 bases and J shed 9 bases, with 23 bases lying between them.

This chain connects TRBV5-4 to TRBJ2-5, with 7 bases fitting TRBD2. The CDR3 sequence is 14 residues long. The V and J ends lost 0 bases and 4 bases, in that order; junction bases with no gene match: 3. Germline V gene sequence: CDR1 SGHNT, CDR2 YYREEE (reference sequence). The chain's CDR3 is CASSLVLALETQYF. CDR3 bases: TGTGCCAGCAGCTTGGTACTAGCGTTAGAGACCCAGTACTTC.

To note about this clonotype: A much more abundant neighbour one base away suggests this may be a read error. The chain links TRBV7-6 to TRBJ1-1; weak D call: TRBD1 (6 bases). The CDR3 runs to 12 residues. Germline CDR1 reads SGHVS; CDR2 reads FNYEAQ. CDR3 residues: CVSSLGGGAAFF. DNA for the CDR3: TGTGTCAGCAGCCTCGGGGGGGGGGCTGCTTTCTTT.

Ten or more counts support this clonotype. The chain carries TRBV7-2 and TRBJ2-5, with TRBD2 identical over 7 bases. Germline V gene sequence: CDR1 SGHTA, CDR2 FQGNSA. This CDR3 is 17 amino acids long. V gave up 1 base and J gave up 0 bases; unmatched junction bases: 8. DNA for the CDR3: TGTGCCAGCAGCTTAGGGGTCCTGCGGGGGTACCAAGAGACCCAGTACTTC. This sequence encodes CASSLGVLRGYQETQYF.

The V gene is TRBV19, the J gene TRBJ2-5; the D gene is possibly TRBD2 (7 bases). There are 13 residues in the CDR3. V lost 3 bases to trimming and J lost 5 bases, with 10 bases between them. Germline V gene lookup returns CDR1 LNHDA and CDR2 SQIVND (reference sequence). DNA of the CDR3: TGTGCCAGTAGTATGGGAGGGGGGGAGACCCAGTACTTC. Protein sequence: CASSMGGGETQYF.

Comments on this clonotype: Given a much more abundant clone one base away, this may be a read error. The V and J genes are TRBV7-9 and TRBJ2-5; D is unclear. CDR3 length: 13 amino acids. Germline V CDR1 and CDR2: SEHNR, FQNEAQ (reference sequence). The chain's CDR3 is CASSLERKEIQYF. DNA of the CDR3: TGTGCCAGCAGCCTAGAAAGGAAAGAGATCCAGTACTTC.